This TCR beta chain comes out of a study of cytomegalovirus exposure and HLA in healthy donors. The PCR made use of 60 Vbeta and 13 Jbeta primers. The protocol was immunoSEQ multiplex PCR, while the TCRdb copy is restricted to in-frame clones and leaves out a portion. The table shows roughly 200,000 clones, with around 82% occurring only once. Germline CDR1 and CDR2: KGHSH and LQKENI. The CDR3 runs to 15 residues. V lost 0 bases to trimming and J lost 3 bases, with 8 bases between them. The sample taken for sequencing was PBMCs. The rearrangement links TRBV18 to TRBJ2-2, with a possible D match to TRBD2 (6 bases). This TCR was sampled from a man in his forties in good health and CMV-seronegative. CDR3 in amino acids: CASSPPLADTGELFF. In nucleotides, the CDR3 is TGTGCCAGCTCACCACCGTTAGCGGACACCGGGGAGCTGTTTTTT.